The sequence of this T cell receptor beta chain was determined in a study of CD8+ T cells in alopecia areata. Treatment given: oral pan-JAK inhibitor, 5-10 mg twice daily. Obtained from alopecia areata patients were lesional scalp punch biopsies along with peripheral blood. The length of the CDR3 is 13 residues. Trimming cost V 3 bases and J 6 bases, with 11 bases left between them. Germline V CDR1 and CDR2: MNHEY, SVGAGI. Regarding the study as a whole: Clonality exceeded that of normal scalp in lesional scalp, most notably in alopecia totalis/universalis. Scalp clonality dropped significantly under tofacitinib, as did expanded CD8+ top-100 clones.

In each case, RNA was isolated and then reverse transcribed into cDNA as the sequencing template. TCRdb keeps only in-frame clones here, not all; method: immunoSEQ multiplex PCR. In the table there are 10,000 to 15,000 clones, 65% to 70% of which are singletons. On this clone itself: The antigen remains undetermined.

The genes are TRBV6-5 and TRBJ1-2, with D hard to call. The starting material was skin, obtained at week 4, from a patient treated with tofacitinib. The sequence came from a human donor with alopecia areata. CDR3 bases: TGTGCCAGCAGTTATCGCGGGTGGAATGGCTACACCTTC. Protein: CASSYRGWNGYTF.